This TCR beta chain derives from a study of metastatic and nonmetastatic thyroid tumors. Background on the study: Repertoires of blood and of tissue (tumor or nodule) from malignant and benign thyroid patients were compared. Broader study findings: For both blood and tumor, malignant thyroid tumors reportedly showed significantly higher TCR beta diversity than benign nodules did.

This clone was observed at least ten times. The antigen remains undetermined. All patients were untreated before thyroid surgery. Original methodology: For papillary thyroid cancer, a distant-metastasis classifier was constructed from CDR3 differences observed across clinicopathological groups. TCRdb re-clonotyped the PCR reads through MiXCR. These V and J calls rely on TCRdb rather than the paper's analysis. This table has about 38,000 clones, around 26% appearing once. This receptor was obtained from a female donor with papillary thyroid cancer or a benign thyroid nodule (not recorded which). Some clones in this sample may be carry-over from other donors' samples. Sequencing was carried out using blood.

The CDR3 is CASSHRTGSKKETQYF. In nucleotides, the CDR3 is TGTGCCAGCAGCCATCGGACAGGGAGTAAAAAAGAGACCCAGTACTTC. The chain links TRBV3-1 to TRBJ2-5, with 8 bases aligning to TRBD1. The CDR3 extends over 16 amino acids. Germline V gene lookup returns CDR1 LGHDT and CDR2 YNNKEL (reference sequence). V trimming: 3 bases; J trimming: 3 bases; junction bases outside the gene matches: 9.